This paragraph reports one T cell receptor beta chain. What it binds is not known. Profiling relied on immunoSEQ multiplex PCR, and the TCRdb table lists in-frame clones only, not all of them. The sample holds around 330,000 clones, 67% seen once. These data are taken from a study of cytotoxic CD8 clonotypes in ibrutinib-treated CLL. Study overall: Mean per-sample yields comprised around 260,000 productive templates and approximately 90,000 productive rearrangements. Study conclusions and caveats: Age-matched healthy donor levels were exceeded by baseline clonality, which tracked circulating CD8+ T-cell counts. Public clonotypes were rare and shrank or held steady on treatment.

Germline V gene data show CDR1 as SGHVS and CDR2 as FNYEAQ. This CDR3 is 17 amino acids long. With V trimmed by 0 bases and J by 4 bases, 4 bases remained unmatched. The sequencing used PBMCs, collected after 36 months of ibrutinib treatment. The TCR sequence derives from a human donor with chronic lymphocytic leukemia. The rearrangement links TRBV7-6 to TRBJ2-7; 15 bases agree with TRBD2. The chain's CDR3 is CASSLAAGLAGGYEQYF. The CDR3 region has the DNA TGTGCCAGCAGCTTAGCAGCGGGACTAGCGGGGGGATACGAGCAGTACTTC. Full variable domain (missing parts from reference TRBV7-6 and TRBJ2-7): GAGVSQSPRYKVTKRGQDVALRCDPISGHVSLYWYRQALGQGPEFLTYFNYEAQQDKSGLPNDRFSAERPEGSISTLTIQRTEQRDSAMYRCASSLAAGLAGGYEQYFGPGTRLTVT.